This T cell receptor (beta chain) is from a study of persistence of HIV-infected CD4 T cells. Study conclusions and caveats: TCR oligoclonality correlated with proviral oligoclonality in the same sorted populations. Antigen-responding cells were enriched for degenerate expanded CDR3beta sequences.

This clone was counted a single time. Its antigen remains unidentified. The stimulus was an HIV-1 Gag 15-mer peptide pool, around 1.1 ug/peptide/mL. Sorting selected CD4+ T cells upregulating both CD40 ligand and CD69. With V trimmed by 4 bases and J by 9 bases, 3 bases remained unmatched. Germline V gene lookup returns CDR1 MGHDK and CDR2 SYGVNS. The CDR3 contains 13 residues. The immunoSEQ assay was version 4, run in survey mode. The table came from immunoSEQ multiplex PCR; TCRdb's copy has only in-frame clones and leaves some out. Counted here are about 14,000 clones, about 66% occurring once; the ten biggest clones make up 6.9%.

This TCR was recovered from an adult man with HIV who was CMV-seropositive. This chain joins TRBV25-1 and TRBJ1-6, with 7 bases matching TRBD1. The sample in question was CD4+ T cells sorted from PBMCs after roughly 20-hour stimulation, obtained from a patient who received antiretroviral therapy. CDR3 DNA: TGTGCCAGCAGTGCCAGGGGGGGTTCACCCCTCCACTTT. This encodes CASSARGGSPLHF.